This record covers a single T cell receptor beta chain. There are a few counts of this clone. What this receptor recognizes is not known. No base qualities exist here, and no much larger clone lies one base off it. The CDR3 contains 13 residues, cysteine and phenylalanine counted. Of all the DNA, just the CDR3 is kept, 39 bases in frame from base 1. The germline V gene (reference sequence) supplies CDR1 SGHNT and CDR2 YYREEE. V and J are truncated by 4 bases and 1 base respectively, leaving an intervening sequence of 6 bases. The study tested focal radiation therapy combined with CTLA-4 blockade (ipilimumab) in patients with chemo-refractory metastatic non-small-cell lung cancer. The source of the sample is a study of radiotherapy plus CTLA-4 blockade in lung cancer (dated 2018 in TCRdb). Looking at the study overall: Objective responses occurred in roughly a sixth of enrolled patients, and roughly 30% achieved disease control.

The method behind the library was the immunoSEQ multiplex PCR assay. The immuneACCESS repertoire file appears here via TCRdb, limited to in-frame rearrangements. These files lack a portion of the clones; in checked studies, under half of the deficit traces to unresolved V genes, and the cause of the others is not known. In all, the sample holds roughly 51,000 clones, and less than 90% of those were seen once. The ten biggest clones cover over 15% of the sample. Broad study findings and their caveats: The strongest predictors of response were reported to be early dynamic shifts in blood T cell clones along with a rise in serum interferon-beta following radiation. After treatment with radiotherapy and ipilimumab, TCR clones that originated in tumors expanded in peripheral blood.

The rearranged chain carries TRBV5-4 and TRBJ1-3; no confident D gene assignment can be made. This clonotype originated in a human donor with non-small cell lung cancer that progressed on radiotherapy plus ipilimumab. Some clones in this sample may be carry-over from other donors' samples. This specimen consisted of peripheral blood, obtained from a patient treated with radiotherapy plus ipilimumab. This receptor carries the CDR3 CASSTVSGNTIYF. The nucleotide sequence is TGTGCCAGCAGCACAGTGTCTGGAAACACCATATATTTT.